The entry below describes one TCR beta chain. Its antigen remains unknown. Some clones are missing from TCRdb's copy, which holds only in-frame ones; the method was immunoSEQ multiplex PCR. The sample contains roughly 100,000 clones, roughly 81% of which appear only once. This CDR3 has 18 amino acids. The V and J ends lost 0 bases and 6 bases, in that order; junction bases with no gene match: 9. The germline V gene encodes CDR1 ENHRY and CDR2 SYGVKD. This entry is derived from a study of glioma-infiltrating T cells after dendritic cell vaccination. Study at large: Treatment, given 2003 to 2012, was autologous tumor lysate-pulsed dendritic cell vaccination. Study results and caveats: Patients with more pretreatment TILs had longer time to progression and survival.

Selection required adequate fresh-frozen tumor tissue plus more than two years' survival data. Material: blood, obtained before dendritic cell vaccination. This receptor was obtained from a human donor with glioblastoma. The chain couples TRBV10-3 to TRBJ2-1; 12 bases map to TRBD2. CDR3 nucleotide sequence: TGTGCCATCAGTGAGTCGCAGGCTAGCGGGGGGGGACTCAATGAGCAGTTCTTC. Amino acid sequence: CAISESQASGGGLNEQFF.